The 7 T cell receptor beta chains in this list originate from one sample, sequenced in a study of blood T cells in healthy people across ages. The authors ran a second PCR of about 6 to 11 cycles using a sample-barcoded 5' primer and a J-beta primer mix. Each CDR3 protein gets one entry after TCRdb re-called the 5' RACE reads with MiXCR. In the table there are about 720,000 distinct CDR3 sequences, 22% of which are singletons. Material: blood. The receptor source for this set is a man between 65 and 85 years old in good health.

This clonotype has only a few counts. This chain connects TRBV6-1 to TRBJ1-1, with D perhaps TRBD1 (5 bases). Germline assignment: CDR1 MNHNS and CDR2 SASEGT. V shed 0 bases and J shed 7 bases, with 15 bases lying between them. The CDR3 runs 15 residues. The CDR3 protein is CASSEALGRSFEAFF. CDR3 coding DNA: TGTGCCAGCAGTGAAGCGCTGGGACGGTCTTTTGAAGCTTTCTTT.

The rearrangement joins TRBV6-5 to TRBJ2-3, with no clear D. The length of the CDR3 is 15 residues. Trimming stripped 3 bases from V and 3 bases from J, with 13 bases between. Germline V gives CDR1 MNHEY, CDR2 SVGAGI. The CDR3 region has the DNA TGTGCCAGCAGTTATTCGGCCCCCGGAACAGATACGCAGTATTTT. It specifies CASSYSAPGTDTQYF.

This chain connects TRBV7-2 to TRBJ2-3; TRBD2 matches at 10 bases. The ends lost 2 bases at V and 6 bases at J; junction bases unmatched: 11. The CDR3 sequence is 17 residues long. Germline CDR1 and CDR2: SGHTA and FQGNSA. In nucleotides, the CDR3 is TGTGCCAGCAGCTTAAGCTCCCCAGCGGGGGGGGCCGATACGCAGTATTTT. Its translation: CASSLSSPAGGADTQYF.

Concerning this clonotype itself: A junction boundary mismatches the germline segment, possibly from a read error. The rearrangement joins TRBV5-8 to TRBJ1-2, with D uncertain. This CDR3 is 14 amino acids long. CDR1 and CDR2 (germline): SGHTS, YDEGEE. The DNA for the CDR3 is TGTGCCAACAGCCCGTACGCTATGGTCAGCGGCTACACCTTC. This encodes CANSPYAMVSGYTF. The full variable domain, rest sourced from reference TRBV5-8 and TRBJ1-2, is EAGVTQSPTHLIKTRGQQATLRCSPISGHTSVYWYQQALGLGLQFLLWYDEGEERNRGNFPPRFSGRQFPNYSSELNVNALELEDSALYLCANSPYAMVSGYTFGSGTRLTVV.

This clonotype occurred many times. The rearrangement joins TRBV9 to TRBJ2-1; unclear D gene. Germline V gene data show CDR1 as SGDLS and CDR2 as YYNGEE. Trimming removed 6 bases at V and 8 bases at J, with 15 bases between. The CDR3 covers 13 residues. The CDR3 nucleotides read TGTGCCAGCACCCCCTCCGGTAGCCATGAGCAGTTCTTC. Its translation is CASTPSGSHEQFF. Supplemented by reference TRBV9 and TRBJ2-1, the full variable domain reads DSGVTQTPKHLITATGQRVTLRCSPRSGDLSVYWYQQSLDQGLQFLIQYYNGEERAKGNILERFSAQQFPDLHSELNLSSLELGDSALYFCASTPSGSHEQFFGPGTRLTVL.

This clonotype came up a few times. The chain joins TRBV12-3 or TRBV12-4 to TRBJ2-5, with unresolved D. The CDR3 spans 14 residues. The germline V and J ends were trimmed by 4 bases and 5 bases, with 14 bases remaining between them. Here the CDR3 DNA reads TGTGCCAGCAGTTACAGACGCGGTGGTGAGACCCAGTACTTC. This codes for CASSYRRGGETQYF.

The chain links TRBV28 to TRBJ1-1; no definite D call. V was pared by 3 bases and J by 3 bases, with 14 bases between. The CDR3 length is 15 residues. In germline, CDR1 is MDHEN, CDR2 SYDVKM. CDR3 residues: CASSFYLVTHTEAFF. The CDR3 nucleotides read TGTGCCAGCAGTTTTTATCTGGTAACCCACACTGAAGCTTTCTTT.